Listed below are T cell receptor beta chains from one sample, sequenced in a study of T cell repertoires in cytomegalovirus infection. TCRdb re-analysed the reads in MiXCR, keeping a single row per CDR3 protein. Among about 230,000 distinct CDR3 sequences, 22% were seen once, and the ten largest hold about 20%. Sequencing was done on a sample of CD8+ T cells from PBMCs. All receptors come from a human donor in good health (CMV status not recorded). Some clones in this sample may be carry-over from other donors' samples. Both conserved end residues are part of each CDR3. A D gene is named only where the DNA matches it firmly.

d_call: -
v_call: TRBV2
j_call: TRBJ2-7
cdr3_aa: CASRARVSYEQYF

d_call: -
v_call: TRBV11-2
j_call: TRBJ2-5
cdr3_aa: CATGAAVQETQYF

d_call: TRBD2
v_call: TRBV28
j_call: TRBJ2-3
cdr3_aa: CASSSLAGGGTDTQYF

d_call: -
v_call: TRBV6-5
j_call: TRBJ1-5
cdr3_aa: CASNSVTPYGGNQPQHF

d_call: TRBD2
v_call: TRBV28
j_call: TRBJ2-3
cdr3_aa: CASSPGGWDTDTQYF

d_call: -
v_call: TRBV4-1
j_call: TRBJ1-3
cdr3_aa: CASSQEGRSGNTIYF

d_call: TRBD2
v_call: TRBV20-1
j_call: TRBJ2-3
cdr3_aa: CSARGTSRYPDTQYF

d_call: TRBD1
v_call: TRBV29-1
j_call: TRBJ1-2
cdr3_aa: CSVDRGTGPTRGYTF

d_call: -
v_call: TRBV6-5
j_call: TRBJ2-7
cdr3_aa: CASRDIRLFQYF

d_call: -
v_call: TRBV12-3/TRBV12-4
j_call: TRBJ2-7
cdr3_aa: CASSLAPGDSRYEQYF

d_call: TRBD2
v_call: TRBV5-6
j_call: TRBJ2-5
cdr3_aa: CASSLDPSGVLEETQYF

d_call: -
v_call: TRBV27
j_call: TRBJ2-1
cdr3_aa: CASSKRAGNEQFF

d_call: -
v_call: TRBV7-2
j_call: TRBJ2-7
cdr3_aa: CASSPGRVKQYF

d_call: TRBD2
v_call: TRBV7-2
j_call: TRBJ2-6
cdr3_aa: CASREGGANVLTF

d_call: -
v_call: TRBV5-5
j_call: TRBJ2-7
cdr3_aa: CASSFNGGEQYF

d_call: -
v_call: TRBV7-3
j_call: TRBJ2-1
cdr3_aa: CASSLTRDYNEQFF

d_call: -
v_call: TRBV20-1
j_call: TRBJ1-2
cdr3_aa: CSAHSGMGEYGYTF

d_call: TRBD1
v_call: TRBV6-2/TRBV6-3
j_call: TRBJ1-2
cdr3_aa: CASSLTGMDYGYTF

d_call: -
v_call: TRBV14
j_call: TRBJ1-2
cdr3_aa: CASSQDLWGTYGYTF

d_call: -
v_call: TRBV10-3
j_call: TRBJ2-1
cdr3_aa: CAIRDASSYNEQFF

d_call: -
v_call: TRBV6-1
j_call: TRBJ1-5
cdr3_aa: CASTSLGLSNQPQHF

d_call: TRBD1
v_call: TRBV4-1
j_call: TRBJ1-2
cdr3_aa: CASSQAQGDNYGYTF

d_call: -
v_call: TRBV7-9
j_call: TRBJ2-3
cdr3_aa: CVSSPSGDTQYF

d_call: TRBD1
v_call: TRBV25-1
j_call: TRBJ2-7
cdr3_aa: CASSEATGSRYEQYF

d_call: -
v_call: TRBV4-2
j_call: TRBJ2-7
cdr3_aa: CASSPGAYYEQYF

d_call: TRBD1
v_call: TRBV13
j_call: TRBJ2-3
cdr3_aa: CASSTAKHRGSTDTQYF

d_call: TRBD1
v_call: TRBV20-1
j_call: TRBJ2-2
cdr3_aa: CSAPGQTNTGELFF

d_call: TRBD1
v_call: TRBV20-1
j_call: TRBJ2-7
cdr3_aa: CSARGQALEQYF

d_call: -
v_call: TRBV15
j_call: TRBJ1-1
cdr3_aa: CATSRDYGGADTEAFF

d_call: TRBD2
v_call: TRBV5-1
j_call: TRBJ2-1
cdr3_aa: CASSPKRGLQSSYNEQFF

d_call: TRBD2
v_call: TRBV2
j_call: TRBJ2-3
cdr3_aa: CASSGETSGGISTDTQYF

d_call: -
v_call: TRBV12-3/TRBV12-4
j_call: TRBJ2-4
cdr3_aa: CASRGSLAKNIQYF

d_call: -
v_call: TRBV7-3
j_call: TRBJ2-7
cdr3_aa: CASSWTVSYEQYF

d_call: -
v_call: TRBV29-1
j_call: TRBJ1-1
cdr3_aa: CSVVGTTNTEAFF

d_call: -
v_call: TRBV29-1
j_call: TRBJ2-7
cdr3_aa: CSVGSNEQYF

d_call: -
v_call: TRBV7-9
j_call: TRBJ2-7
cdr3_aa: CASSYGGGETSYEQYF

d_call: -
v_call: TRBV6-2/TRBV6-3
j_call: TRBJ2-1
cdr3_aa: CASSYASRGQDNEQFF

d_call: -
v_call: TRBV2
j_call: TRBJ1-1
cdr3_aa: CASSERRVGSTEAFF

d_call: -
v_call: TRBV5-5
j_call: TRBJ2-7
cdr3_aa: CASSLDYGSYEQYF

d_call: -
v_call: TRBV13
j_call: TRBJ1-4
cdr3_aa: CASSRGPSPPVLFF

d_call: -
v_call: TRBV27
j_call: TRBJ1-1
cdr3_aa: CASGTFPGTLNTEAFF

d_call: TRBD1
v_call: TRBV7-4
j_call: TRBJ1-3
cdr3_aa: CASSLNVGQGRNTIYF

d_call: -
v_call: TRBV2
j_call: TRBJ2-3
cdr3_aa: CASRDPREDTQYF

d_call: TRBD2
v_call: TRBV7-2
j_call: TRBJ2-7
cdr3_aa: CASSLDFLAGASYEQYF

d_call: -
v_call: TRBV19
j_call: TRBJ2-7
cdr3_aa: CASSSEWGDLREQYF

d_call: TRBD2
v_call: TRBV29-1
j_call: TRBJ2-1
cdr3_aa: CSVEGLLADGKPSSYNEQFF

d_call: TRBD1
v_call: TRBV28
j_call: TRBJ2-1
cdr3_aa: CASSTRTGSSYNEQFF